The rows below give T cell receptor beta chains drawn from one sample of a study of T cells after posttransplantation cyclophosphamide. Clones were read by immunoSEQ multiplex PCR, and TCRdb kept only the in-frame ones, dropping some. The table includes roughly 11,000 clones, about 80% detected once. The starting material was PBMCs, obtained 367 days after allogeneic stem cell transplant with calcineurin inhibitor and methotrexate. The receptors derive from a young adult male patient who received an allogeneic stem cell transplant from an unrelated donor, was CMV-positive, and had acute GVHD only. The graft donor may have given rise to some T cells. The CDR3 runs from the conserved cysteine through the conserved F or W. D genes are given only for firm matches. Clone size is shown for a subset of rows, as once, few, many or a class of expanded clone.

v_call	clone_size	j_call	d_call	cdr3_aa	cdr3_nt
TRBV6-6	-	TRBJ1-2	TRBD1	CASRGTDRLEEGYTF	TGTGCCAGCAGGGGGACGGACAGGCTCGAGGAGGGCTACACCTTC
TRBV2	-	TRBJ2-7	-	CASLISYEQYF	TGTGCCAGTTTAATCTCCTACGAGCAGTACTTC
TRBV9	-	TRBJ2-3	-	CASSTGLPDTDTQYF	TGTGCCAGCAGCACGGGACTGCCCGACACAGATACGCAGTATTTT
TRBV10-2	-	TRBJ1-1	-	CASSELAGGWYTEAFF	TGCGCCAGCAGTGAGCTTGCGGGGGGCTGGTACACTGAAGCTTTCTTT
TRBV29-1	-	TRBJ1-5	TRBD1	CSVGDSTQPQHF	TGCAGCGTAGGGGACAGTACTCAGCCCCAGCATTTT
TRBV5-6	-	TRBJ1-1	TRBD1	CASSLAGTGRRVTEAFF	TGTGCCAGCAGCTTGGCCGGGACAGGGAGGAGAGTAACTGAAGCTTTCTTT
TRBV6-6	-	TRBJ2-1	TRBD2	CASSSSGLGRGNEQFF	TGTGCCAGCAGTTCTAGCGGACTAGGAAGGGGCAATGAGCAGTTCTTC
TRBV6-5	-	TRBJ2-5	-	CASKPPVGGETQYF	TGTGCCAGCAAGCCCCCAGTGGGAGGAGAGACCCAGTACTTC
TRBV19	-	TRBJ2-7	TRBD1	CASSMGTGNEQYF	TGTGCCAGTAGTATGGGGACAGGCAACGAGCAGTACTTC
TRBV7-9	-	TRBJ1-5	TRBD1	CASSLGAGGELKPQHF	TGTGCCAGCAGCTTAGGGGCAGGGGGCGAGCTAAAGCCCCAGCATTTT
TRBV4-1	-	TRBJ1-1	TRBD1	CASSQRYSTSGQGTEAFF	TGCGCCAGCAGCCAAAGGTACTCCACTTCGGGACAGGGCACTGAAGCTTTCTTT
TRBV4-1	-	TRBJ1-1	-	CASTNPGGIEAFF	TGCGCCAGCACCAACCCGGGAGGGATTGAAGCTTTCTTT
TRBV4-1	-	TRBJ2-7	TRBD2	CASRVGSSGHYEQYF	TGCGCCAGCAGGGTTGGGTCTAGCGGCCACTACGAGCAGTACTTC
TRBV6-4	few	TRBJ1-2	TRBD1	CASSDRTGPPYGYTF	TGTGCCAGCAGTGACCGGACAGGCCCGCCCTATGGCTACACCTTC
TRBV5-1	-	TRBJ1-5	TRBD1	CASSPGTGGNSNQPQHF	TGCGCCAGCAGCCCCGGGACAGGAGGGAATAGCAATCAGCCCCAGCATTTT
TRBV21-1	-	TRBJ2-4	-	CAPGVASENIQYF	TGTGCCCCCGGGGTGGCTTCTGAAAACATTCAGTACTTC
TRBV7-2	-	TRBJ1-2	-	CASSSPTANYGYTF	TGTGCCAGCAGCTCACCGACAGCTAACTATGGCTACACCTTC
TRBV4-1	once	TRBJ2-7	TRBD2	CASSSKRASGYEQYF	TGCGCCAGCAGCTCCAAAAGGGCTAGCGGATACGAGCAGTACTTC
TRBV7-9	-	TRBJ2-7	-	CASSQTDSPSSYEQYF	TGTGCCAGCAGCCAAACGGACAGTCCGAGCTCCTACGAGCAGTACTTC
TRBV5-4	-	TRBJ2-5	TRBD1	CASSTPGQVLQYF	TGTGCCAGCAGCACTCCGGGACAGGTGTTGCAGTACTTC
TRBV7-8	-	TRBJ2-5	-	CASSADSETQYF	TGTGCCAGCAGCGCGGACAGCGAGACCCAGTACTTC
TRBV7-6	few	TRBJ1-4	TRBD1	CASSRLQGYGEKLFF	TGTGCCAGCAGCCGCCTACAGGGGTACGGTGAAAAACTGTTTTTT
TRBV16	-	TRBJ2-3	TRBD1	CASSQVRQGPNDPTDTQYF	TGTGCCAGCAGCCAAGTGAGACAGGGGCCCAATGACCCCACAGATACGCAGTATTTT
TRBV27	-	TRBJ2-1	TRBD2	CASSSRLAYYNEQFF	TGTGCCAGCAGTTCAAGACTAGCGTACTACAATGAGCAGTTCTTC
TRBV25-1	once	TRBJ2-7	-	CASSPMDFLGEQYF	TGTGCCAGCAGTCCCATGGACTTCCTGGGCGAGCAGTACTTC
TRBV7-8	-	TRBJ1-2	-	CASSLVPPGTGSYGYTF	TGTGCCAGCAGCTTAGTACCCCCCGGGACCGGGAGCTATGGCTACACCTTC
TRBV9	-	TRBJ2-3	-	CASSVAGMATQYF	TGTGCCAGCAGCGTAGCGGGGATGGCTACGCAGTATTTT
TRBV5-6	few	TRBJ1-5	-	CASSTWTLSNQPQHF	TGTGCCAGCAGCACCTGGACACTTAGCAATCAGCCCCAGCATTTT
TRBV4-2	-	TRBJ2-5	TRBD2	CASSQDPRTSGTYTQETQYF	TGTGCCAGCAGCCAAGATCCGCGGACTAGCGGGACCTACACGCAAGAGACCCAGTACTTC
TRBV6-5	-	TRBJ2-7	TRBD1	CASSYSGQGWYEQYF	TGTGCCAGCAGTTACTCGGGACAGGGTTGGTACGAGCAGTACTTC
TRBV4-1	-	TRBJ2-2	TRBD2	CASSHGSGGTGELFF	TGCGCCAGCAGCCACGGCAGCGGGGGGACCGGGGAGCTGTTTTTT
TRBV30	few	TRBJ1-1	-	CAWSPSKQGREAFF	TGTGCCTGGAGCCCCAGTAAACAGGGCCGTGAAGCTTTCTTT
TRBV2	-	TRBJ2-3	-	CASNGIPLTDTQYF	TGTGCCAGCAACGGGATCCCCCTCACAGATACGCAGTATTTT
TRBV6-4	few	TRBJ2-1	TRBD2	CASSDSTSGSNEQFF	TGTGCCAGCAGTGACTCGACTAGCGGGAGCAATGAGCAGTTCTTC
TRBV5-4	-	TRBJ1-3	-	CASSLDSFSGNTIYF	TGTGCCAGCAGCTTGGACAGCTTCTCTGGAAACACCATATATTTT
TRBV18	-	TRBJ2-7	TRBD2	CASSPPGLAGGEQYF	TGTGCCAGCTCACCACCGGGACTAGCGGGGGGGGAGCAGTACTTC
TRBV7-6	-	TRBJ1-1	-	CASSAGSTEAFF	TGTGCCAGCAGCGCAGGTAGCACTGAAGCTTTCTTT
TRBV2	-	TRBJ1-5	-	CASSDGQFNQPQHF	TGTGCCAGCAGCGACGGACAGTTCAATCAGCCCCAGCATTTT
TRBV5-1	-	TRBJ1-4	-	CASSLLSSSNEKLFF	TGCGCCAGCAGCTTACTGAGTTCATCTAATGAAAAACTGTTTTTT
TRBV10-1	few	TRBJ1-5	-	CASGTDRYSNQPQHF	TGCGCCAGCGGGACTGATAGATATAGCAATCAGCCCCAGCATTTT
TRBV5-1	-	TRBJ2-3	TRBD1	CASSLALWTGSNLGTDTQYF	TGCGCCAGCAGCTTGGCCTTGTGGACAGGCTCGAATCTAGGCACAGATACGCAGTATTTT
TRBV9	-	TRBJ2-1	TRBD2	CASSAWLAGGYNEQFF	TGTGCCAGCAGCGCCTGGCTAGCGGGAGGGTACAATGAGCAGTTCTTC